This TCR beta chain stems from a study of blood T cell repertoires in COVID-19. Across the whole study: Sites across the United States, Italy and Spain contributed samples from acute and convalescent COVID-19. PBMCs, B-cell-depleted T cells, or T cells were the source of the cDNA or gDNA that made up the material.

The CDR3 has 18 residues. V was clipped by 3 bases and J by 0 bases, with 15 bases between them. Looked up from germline, CDR1 is MDHEN and CDR2 is SYDVKM. Per the authors' pipeline: Reference gene primer amplification yielded estimated nucleated cell counts. This table comes from immunoSEQ multiplex PCR, and its TCRdb copy is limited to in-frame clones, with some not included. Clonal size and the V and J genes are those of that table, whereas D and trimming came from the DNA. Among around 67,000 clones listed, 80% to 90% were seen once. This clone was picked up one time. Input material: peripheral blood. The receptor was derived from a man between 45 and 60 years old with active COVID-19. The chain is built from TRBV28 and TRBJ2-6; a possible D gene is TRBD1 (6 bases). CDR3 DNA: TGTGCCAGCAGTTTGGGGAACAGGGCGGTCTCTGGGGCCAACGTCCTGACTTTC. Translating it yields CASSLGNRAVSGANVLTF. The full variable domain, rest sourced from reference TRBV28 and TRBJ2-6, is DVKVTQSSRYLVKRTGEKVFLECVQDMDHENMFWYRQDPGLGLRLIYFSYDVKMKEKGDIPEGYSVSREKKERFSLILESASTNQTSMYLCASSLGNRAVSGANVLTFGAGSRLTVL.